Each of the 2 T cell receptor beta chains below was sequenced from the same sample in a study of regulatory T cells in long-lasting Graves disease. Time point noted: newly diagnosed GD, antithyroid drugs for less than 3 months. The TCR library was made from RNA that had been extracted from PBMCs in TRIzol. Investigators prepared the TCR beta libraries by applying iRepertoire HTBI primers and Arm-PCR of CDR3 regions. MiXCR, run by TCRdb on the multiplex PCR reads, gives a single entry per CDR3 protein. The repertoire holds roughly 500,000 distinct CDR3 sequences, with 14% as singletons. Another study also made use of these data, one on T cells in Graves' hyperthyroidism and ophthalmopathy.

The material sequenced was peripheral blood mononuclear cells (PBMCs), taken at new diagnosis, from a patient treated with antithyroid drugs. These TCRs come from a woman in her 50s with Graves disease.

This clonotype was detected ten times or more. The chain joins TRBV13 to TRBJ2-2; 11 bases are shared with TRBD1. Germline V gene sequence: CDR1 PRHDT, CDR2 FYEKMQ (reference sequence). V shed 3 bases, J shed 4 bases, and the junction held 4 bases outside the gene matches. CDR3 length: 16 amino acids. The CDR3 loop is CASSFGQGALTGELFF. CDR3 DNA sequence: TGTGCCAGCAGCTTCGGACAGGGGGCGCTCACCGGGGAGCTGTTTTTT.

A few counts support this clonotype. The chain recombines TRBV9 with TRBJ2-4, with D possibly matching TRBD1 (5 bases). Germline V gene sequence: CDR1 SGDLS, CDR2 YYNGEE. V lost 0 bases to trimming and J lost 0 bases, with 13 bases between them. The CDR3 has 17 residues. CDR3 loop: CASSVAPTREAKNIQYF. The CDR3 DNA follows: TGTGCCAGCAGCGTAGCCCCTACCAGGGAAGCCAAAAACATTCAGTACTTC.